This TCR beta chain was identified during a study of T-cell memory formation after mild COVID-19. The overall study: TCR clusters were largely donor specific.

CDR3 length equals 11 residues. The germline V gene encodes CDR1 MNHEY and CDR2 SVGAGI. The V gene lost 7 bases and the J gene lost 3 bases, with 4 bases spanning the gap. Via MiXCR, TCRdb re-called the 5' RACE reads, giving one row per CDR3 protein. Altogether roughly 400,000 distinct CDR3 sequences are present, 20% to 25% being singletons, with the ten largest covering 8.5% to 10%. The sample holds a few counts of this clonotype. The source of this sequence is an adult woman who had mild COVID-19 (a few samples of this study predate the infection). Cell type and time point are not known. The J gene is TRBJ2-1, the V gene TRBV6-5; no firm D call. The sample comprised PBMCs or a T cell subset sorted from them (not recorded which). As DNA, the CDR3 is TGTGCCAGCACCCACTACAATGAGCAGTTCTTC. Translated: CASTHYNEQFF.